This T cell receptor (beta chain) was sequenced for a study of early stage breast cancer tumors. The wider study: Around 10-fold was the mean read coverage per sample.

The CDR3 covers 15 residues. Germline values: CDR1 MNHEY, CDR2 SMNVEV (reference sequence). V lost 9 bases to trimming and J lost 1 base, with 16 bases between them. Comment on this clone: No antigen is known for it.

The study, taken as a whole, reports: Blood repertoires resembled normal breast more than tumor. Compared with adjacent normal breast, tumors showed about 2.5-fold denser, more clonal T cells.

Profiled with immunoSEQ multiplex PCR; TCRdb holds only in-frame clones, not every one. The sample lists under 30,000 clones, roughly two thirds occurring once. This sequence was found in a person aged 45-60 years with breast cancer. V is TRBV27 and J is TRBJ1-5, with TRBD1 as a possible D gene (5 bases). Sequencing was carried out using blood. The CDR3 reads CASTPVRGSNQPQHF. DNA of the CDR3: TGTGCCAGTACACCTGTGAGGGGAAGCAATCAGCCCCAGCATTTT.